Sequencing of this T cell receptor beta chain was carried out in a study of cytomegalovirus exposure and HLA in healthy donors (TCRdb year 2017). A note on the overall study: According to an earlier analysis of around 600 of the donors, 150 million to 200 million T cells yielded some 120 million unique TCR beta sequences and 250 to 350 Gb of sequence data. Roughly 300 gigabases of sequencing data and around 88 million unique TCR sequences made up an early release that covered around 640 HLA-typed donors. All discovery cohort repertoires had been generated using a single sequencing platform. Because of strong linkage in the cohort, roughly five DR-DQ haplotypes were treated as single units for association and clustering. In an earlier analysis of roughly 600 of the donors, high-throughput TCR beta sequencing was used to judge whether each TCR beta V gene segment behaved as functional or pseudogenic. In a later genetic analysis, genome-wide SNP genotypes for about 65% of the roughly 670 donors were used, and that subset was treated as a discovery cohort. The T cell repertoires of under 700 subjects were profiled by immunosequencing and related to cytomegalovirus serostatus. A later analysis re-examined previously published TCR beta repertoires from 500 to 700 donors and added high-resolution HLA genotyping to investigate patterns of TCR occurrence. Across 398 genotyped donors of the cohort, an average of about 240,000 unique TCR beta nucleotide sequences per donor were sequenced, and 15% to 20% of those sequences were non-productive. The genetic ancestry cluster associated with self-reported Caucasian donors included about 84% of the roughly 380 genotyped donors. Class I and class II HLA loci were covered by the typing at four-digit resolution. In the later analysis, no new phenotypic data were used to find candidate immune exposures; instead, reliance was placed on TCR beta sequences and their occurrence across donors. The study was designed to test whether signatures of past pathogen exposure could be identified by cataloging public T cell receptors. Typing coverage differed by locus: A, B, C, DRB1 and DQB1 were typed in roughly 620-630 donors, DQA1 in about 500, DPA1 in 600 to 610, and DPB1 in 400 to 490. High-throughput TCR immunosequencing, statistical association of individual TCRs with disease status, and machine learning were combined to predict cytomegalovirus infection status. Donor age, sex, ethnicity and CMV serostatus were compiled together with the repertoire data. In addition to the first cohort of 650 to 800 subjects, a separate validation cohort of 120 different subjects was used. The full study reports these points: In vitro tests confirmed that a few of the cytomegalovirus-associated TCR beta chains recognize cytomegalovirus antigens. According to a later analysis, TCR association rates differed among HLA loci, with DRB1 alleles showing the most associated TCRs and HLA-C alleles showing the fewest. In a later genetic analysis, a missense DCLRE1C variant was associated with V-gene and J-gene trimming of TCR beta chains, and the association was replicated in an independent cohort. Only TCR beta chains were sequenced in this cohort, and the absence of alpha or paired-chain data limited detectable features. In a later genetic analysis, fewer N-insertions in productive TCRs were reported among donors in an Asian-associated ancestry cluster than the roughly 700-donor mean. In a later analysis, most CMV-associated TCR beta chains were found to appear HLA-restricted, with HLA associations seemingly driven largely by CMV exposure. The only immune exposure information available for the cohort was CMV serostatus. Because the 87-base-pair reads could not distinguish some IMGT-functional V segments, including TRBV6-2 and TRBV6-3, those segments were excluded. Because some donors lacked HLA typing at each locus, the association tests relied only on the typed subset. At a false discovery rate of 0.05, a later analysis linked about 16,000 TCR beta sequences to specific HLA alleles. A group of highly shared sequence variants was considered likely to be a technical artifact of the sequencing pipeline. An earlier analysis of around 600 of the donors showed that most TCR beta V segments appeared in productive rearrangements either about 87% or about 30% of the time, which broadly matched IMGT annotations. Linkage disequilibrium might explain the correlated functional status among segregating V segments, but an unknown experimental factor could not be excluded. A further reported finding was that TCR beta sequences accurately predicted the HLA-A and HLA-B alleles for most subjects in the first cohort. The study gave a list of 150 to 200 TCR beta chains associated with cytomegalovirus. Several of the top co-occurrence clusters appeared to be linked to parvovirus B19, influenza, CMV and Epstein-Barr virus, according to a later analysis. In a later analysis, HLA-associated TCR beta chains showed more clonal expansion and lower generation probabilities than non-associated chains that were equally common. While some public TCRs were present in many individuals, most TCR sequences turned up only very rarely across donors. Roughly uniform sequencing depth across donors was assumed in presence/absence analyses, although this assumption may not hold. Because counts were too low, approximately 18 rarely observed V segments, including chromosome 9 orphons, were excluded from the earlier analysis of a few hundred of the donors. It was suggested by the authors that the approach could potentially be generalized to other disease states and immunological phenotypes. The classifier was reported to diagnose cytomegalovirus status with high specificity and sensitivity in both the original cohort and the validation cohort. Strong co-occurrence of HLA alleles, especially DR and DQ, made assigning TCR associations to individual alleles difficult.

Preparation of the library involved the immunoSEQ multiplex PCR assay. For the multiplex PCR, a mixture combining 60 forward primers for TCR Vbeta segments and 13 reverse primers for TCR Jbeta segments was used. A multiplex PCR assay on genomic DNA amplified the CDR3 region of rearranged TCR beta genes. On the Illumina HiSeq System, the amplified TCR beta libraries were sequenced as 87-base-pair reads. Per the original workflow: A later analysis counted around 72 million unique TCR beta chains across the 666 repertoires, and roughly 10 million of these chains were shared by at least two donors. Raw reads were error-corrected and collapsed into unique sequences with a nearest-neighbor algorithm that merged closely related sequences to remove PCR and sequencing errors. To assign V, D and J gene segments, CDR3 sequences were aligned to IMGT reference sequences. For a sequence to be retained, a match of at least six nucleotides to both a V gene segment and a J gene segment was required. Rearrangements were called productive when the CDR3 lacked stop codons and stayed in frame with V and J; all others were non-productive. Following IMGT convention, CDR3 was defined as the stretch from the second conserved V-encoded cysteine up to the conserved J-encoded phenylalanine. The earlier analysis of fewer than 750 of the donors excluded sequences that lacked an unambiguous match to a single V gene segment. An earlier analysis of about 600 of the donors called V segments functional above 56.7% productive rearrangements and segregating when the between-donor standard deviation exceeded 5%. A statistical classification framework was built for diagnosing cytomegalovirus status from the catalog of TCR beta chain sequences. V and J gene assignment, in a later analysis, came from comparing TCR nucleotide sequences with IMGT/GENE-DB human TR gene sequences. In a later analysis, CDR3 sequences and most-parsimonious VDJ recombination scenarios were assigned using the TCRdist pipeline. In a later analysis, each TCR beta chain was defined by its CDR3 amino acid sequence together with its V-gene family, and reads without a unique V-gene family were excluded. To address suspected cross-contamination and a sequencing artifact, a later analysis removed a few hundred highly shared, low-generation-probability nucleotide sequences. For each public chain, a later analysis derived a clonal expansion index from normalized ranks of inferred template counts within each repertoire. Generation probabilities in a later analysis came from a VDJ recombination model fitted to out-of-frame rearrangements, and those results were checked against IGoR. A later analysis scored TCR-TCR, TCR-HLA and TCR-CMV co-occurrence with hypergeometric tests, applying a repertoire-size bias correction to TCR pairs. To estimate false discovery rates, a later analysis permuted the HLA or CMV assignments 20 times. In a later analysis, co-occurring TCRs were grouped using DBSCAN, and TCRdist sequence similarity was added for clustering within HLA-allele-positive subsets. Co-occurrence clustering excluded repertoires with fewer than 30,000 or more than 120,000 public chains, plus five with anomalous nucleotide sharing. Entries here come from immuneACCESS through TCRdb and include only in-frame sequences with V and J called. Some clones fail to appear in such tables; in the studies checked, an unresolved V gene covers under half of the shortfall, and the cause of the remainder is unknown. V and J calls and clone size are those listed in that table; D and trimming were worked out from the DNA. Within this sample are more than 95,000 clones, with 78% of them counted one time only. About a tenth of the sample is in the top ten clones.

The cohort comprised more than 550 healthy bone marrow donors. At the time of sampling, all cohort members were nominally healthy, though unrecorded immune exposures were likely present. The donor was CMV seropositive and was included in the group of 270 or so seropositive cohort members. Each donor provided a peripheral blood sample, and peripheral blood mononuclear cells were used for TCR beta sequencing. The Qiagen DNeasy Blood Extraction Kit was used to extract genomic DNA from the blood cell samples. Measured from the cysteine to the phenylalanine, the CDR3 is 16 residues long. The sequence is cut down to CDR3 DNA, 48 bases in frame from base 1. Details on this clone: Its antigen specificity is not known. Within one base of it there is no much larger clone, and no base qualities were kept.

The specimen sequenced was PBMCs. This sequence was found in a man under 40 in good health and CMV-seropositive. This chain joins TRBV21-1 to TRBJ2-7; the tabulated D call, TRBD2, remains unverified against the DNA. TRBV21-1 is labeled a pseudogene. This receptor has the CDR3 CASSKEPGRAPYEQYF. Read as DNA, the sequence is TGTGCCAGCAGCAAAGAGCCGGGGAGGGCTCCCTACGAGCAGTACTTC.